Listed below are T cell receptor beta chains from one sample, sequenced in a study of Ad26.COV2.S vaccination and SARS-CoV-2 variants. Here immunoSEQ multiplex PCR was the method, and the copy in TCRdb shows in-frame clones only, minus some. Of 300,000 to 350,000 clones in the sample, around four fifths are singletons; the top ten hold approximately 2.2%. The sequences come from peripheral blood, collected in a trial of Ad26.COV2.S vaccine versus placebo. Every receptor here comes from a person between 18 and 65 years old who received the Ad26.COV2.S COVID-19 vaccine or a placebo. Both conserved end residues are part of each CDR3. The D gene is left open where the match is weak. The size of a clone is reported for some rows only, either as once, few or many, or as a class for expanded clones.

clone size: .
J gene: TRBJ1-2
D gene: .
V gene: TRBV19
CDR3 DNA: TGTGCCAGTTGGGGCTATGGCTACACCTTC
CDR3 protein: CASWGYGYTF

clone size: .
J gene: TRBJ2-7
D gene: TRBD2
V gene: TRBV5-1
CDR3 DNA: TGCGCCAGCAGCGTAGATAGCGGGGGGGCCTTTGACGAGCAGTACTTC
CDR3 protein: CASSVDSGGAFDEQYF

clone size: .
J gene: TRBJ2-3
D gene: TRBD2
V gene: TRBV23-1
CDR3 DNA: TGCGCCAGCAGTCCCAGGGAGGGTACCGTGGAAGATACGCAGTATTTT
CDR3 protein: CASSPREGTVEDTQYF

clone size: .
J gene: TRBJ2-3
D gene: .
V gene: TRBV19
CDR3 DNA: TGTGCCAGTAGTATAGGCGGCAGGGGCGCGACAGATACGCAGTATTTT
CDR3 protein: CASSIGGRGATDTQYF

clone size: .
J gene: TRBJ2-7
D gene: .
V gene: TRBV13
CDR3 DNA: TGTGCCAGCAGCCAAGCCTCCTACGAGCAGTACTTC
CDR3 protein: CASSQASYEQYF

clone size: .
J gene: TRBJ2-3
D gene: .
V gene: TRBV7-2
CDR3 DNA: TGTGCCAGCAGCTTTCGGACCCGCGACACAGATACGCAGTATTTT
CDR3 protein: CASSFRTRDTDTQYF

clone size: many
J gene: TRBJ2-1
D gene: TRBD2
V gene: TRBV2
CDR3 DNA: TGTGCCAGCAGGCTTAGCGGGGGGAGGGGCAATGAGCAGTTCTTC
CDR3 protein: CASRLSGGRGNEQFF

clone size: .
J gene: TRBJ2-7
D gene: .
V gene: TRBV3-1/TRBV3-2
CDR3 DNA: TGTGCCAGCAGCCAAGACTTACTGGGCAAGGGTTACGAGCAGTACTTC
CDR3 protein: CASSQDLLGKGYEQYF

clone size: .
J gene: TRBJ1-2
D gene: .
V gene: TRBV7-9
CDR3 DNA: TGTGCCAGCAGCTTAGGTAGAGGTCTTAACACTAACTATGGCTACACCTTC
CDR3 protein: CASSLGRGLNTNYGYTF

clone size: .
J gene: TRBJ2-3
D gene: .
V gene: TRBV5-4
CDR3 DNA: TGTGCCAGCAGCTTGGCAGATACGCAGTATTTT
CDR3 protein: CASSLADTQYF

clone size: .
J gene: TRBJ2-3
D gene: .
V gene: TRBV7-6
CDR3 DNA: TGTGCCAGCAGCTTACGGGCGGGGATACTAACAGATACGCAGTATTTT
CDR3 protein: CASSLRAGILTDTQYF

clone size: .
J gene: TRBJ1-5
D gene: .
V gene: TRBV3-1/TRBV3-2
CDR3 DNA: TGTGCCAGCAGCCAAGATGATCCGAGAGGGGTTCTCGATCAGCCCCAGCATTTT
CDR3 protein: CASSQDDPRGVLDQPQHF

clone size: .
J gene: TRBJ1-1
D gene: .
V gene: TRBV28
CDR3 DNA: TGTGCCAGCAGTTTACGGCCCGACGAGAGCACTGAAGCTTTCTTT
CDR3 protein: CASSLRPDESTEAFF

clone size: .
J gene: TRBJ1-2
D gene: .
V gene: TRBV30
CDR3 DNA: TGTGCCTGGAGGGACAGTTCTAACTATGGCTACACCTTC
CDR3 protein: CAWRDSSNYGYTF

clone size: .
J gene: TRBJ2-1
D gene: .
V gene: TRBV12-3/TRBV12-4
CDR3 DNA: TGTGCCAGTTGGTCGGGCTCCTACAATGAGCAGTTCTTC
CDR3 protein: CASWSGSYNEQFF

clone size: .
J gene: TRBJ2-2
D gene: .
V gene: TRBV7-9
CDR3 DNA: TGTGCCAGCAGCTTAGGTACCGGGGAGCTGTTTTTT
CDR3 protein: CASSLGTGELFF

clone size: few
J gene: TRBJ1-2
D gene: .
V gene: TRBV11-2
CDR3 DNA: TGTGCCAGCAGCTTATCTGAGGGAGGGAGAGGCTACACCTTC
CDR3 protein: CASSLSEGGRGYTF